Below, 3 T cell receptor beta chains from the same sample are listed, as sequenced in a study of T cells in Graves' hyperthyroidism and ophthalmopathy. Amplified regions were TCR beta CDR3 sequences from RNA transcripts. RT-PCR in the first round (using the HTBI primer set) targeted the TCR CDR3. TCRdb reanalysed the multiplex PCR reads using MiXCR and keeps one entry per CDR3 protein. The sample gives about 710,000 distinct CDR3 sequences, around 15% of which show up once; roughly 8% is in the top ten. The specimen was blood. These TCRs come from a man aged 18 to 30 with Graves' hyperthyroidism.

Comments on this clonotype: One end of the junction fails to match germline, which may point to a read error. The rearrangement uses TRBV6-2 or TRBV6-3 and TRBJ2-3, with a tentative D call TRBD2 (6 bases). CDR1 and CDR2 (germline): MNHEY, SVGEGT. The CDR3 totals 14 residues. CDR3 protein: CASTPGLDTETQYF. The CDR3 DNA reads TGTGCCAGCACTCCGGGACTGGACACAGAAACGCAGTATTTT.

This clonotype has just a few counts. The chain employs TRBV12-3 or TRBV12-4 and TRBJ2-1, with D hard to call. The CDR3 has 14 residues. The V end was cut by 6 bases, the J end by 15 bases, with 24 bases between. CDR3 region: CASRQPPPAYQWFF. CDR3 coding DNA: TGTGCCAGCAGGCAACCCCCCCCAGCGTACCAGTGGTTCTTC.

This clonotype was picked up many times. The rearrangement links TRBV12-3 or TRBV12-4 to TRBJ2-5; tentatively, D is TRBD1 (6 bases). The V and J ends lost 6 bases and 5 bases respectively, with 16 bases between them. CDR3 size: 14 residues. This CDR3 is CASRPGELSETQYF. DNA of the CDR3: TGTGCCAGCAGGCCAGGGGAACTAAGTGAGACCCAGTACTTC.